This TCR beta chain came from a study of glioma-infiltrating T cells. Background on the study: WHO grade II oligodendrogliomas or astrocytomas, plus non-recurrent WHO grade IV glioblastomas, were sampled. Sequencing aimed for about 4- to 11-fold coverage of roughly one million peripheral T cells. Study results and caveats: Tissue-blood divergence was below expectation in non-neoplastic patients, above in gliomas. A blood CDR3 motif signature was depleted in highly divergent patients.

This CDR3 region has 15 residues. V was shortened by 5 bases and J by 5 bases, with 16 bases between the two germline ends. With regard to this clonotype: Antigen specificity is unknown.

TCR alpha and beta CDR3 regions were amplified from RNA using iRepertoire nested multiplex PCR. TCRdb reprocessed the multiplex PCR reads with MiXCR, giving one entry per CDR3 protein. The profile shows 300,000 to 450,000 distinct CDR3 sequences, more than 35% of them singletons. The rearrangement links TRBV6-7 to TRBJ1-5; tentative D call: TRBD1 (6 bases). TRBV6-7 has ORF status, its function being uncertain. The TCR sequence derives from a human donor with low-grade glioma or glioblastoma, undergoing nonglioma brain surgery, or in good health (not recorded which). Sample: glioma tissue, nonneoplastic brain tissue, or PBMCs (not recorded which). The CDR3 nucleotides read TGTGCCAGCAGTAAAACCCGGGACATAGATCAGCCCCAGCATTTT. Protein product: CASSKTRDIDQPQHF.